These 18 T cell receptor beta chains share one sample of origin, sequenced in a study of T cells after posttransplantation cyclophosphamide. Assay used: immunoSEQ multiplex PCR; TCRdb lists only in-frame clones, some missing. The table lists fewer than 13,000 clones, about four fifths of them singletons. A marrow graft followed busulfan-fludarabine conditioning, with cyclophosphamide on days +3 and +4. Sequenced material: PBMCs, taken after allogeneic stem cell transplant with posttransplant cyclophosphamide. These receptor sequences come from a female patient in her fifties or sixties who received an allogeneic stem cell transplant from a related donor, was CMV-positive, and had no GVHD. Certain T cells may be donor cells from the graft.

In this sample, this clone turned up a few times. This rearrangement joins TRBV29-1 to TRBJ2-5; 9 nucleotides align to TRBD1. This CDR3 region has 13 residues. With V trimmed by 5 bases and J by 4 bases, 5 bases remained unmatched. CDR1 and CDR2 from the germline V gene are SQVTM and ANQGSEA. The CDR3 loop is CSVRTGVLETQYF. The CDR3 nucleotides read TGCAGCGTTCGGACAGGGGTCTTAGAGACCCAGTACTTC.

The chain joins TRBV27 to TRBJ1-1; tentative D call: TRBD1 (5 bases). This CDR3 has 13 residues. CDR1 and CDR2 (germline): MNHEY, SMNVEV (reference sequence). V gave up 6 bases and J gave up 1 base, with 9 bases separating them. This CDR3 is CASSHDRNTEAFF. Written as DNA, the CDR3 is TGTGCCAGCAGCCACGACAGGAACACTGAAGCTTTCTTT.

The chain couples TRBV7-8 to TRBJ1-2; D not certain. V lost 2 bases and J lost 5, with 12 bases in between. CDR1 SGHVS and CDR2 FQNEAQ come from the germline V gene. The CDR3 is 14 amino acids. The CDR3 sequence is CASSLIGGRYGYTF. DNA of the CDR3: TGTGCCAGCAGCTTAATCGGAGGGAGATATGGCTACACCTTC. Supplemented by reference TRBV7-8 and TRBJ1-2, the full variable domain reads GAGVSQSPRYKVAKRGQDVALRCDPISGHVSLFWYQQALGQGPEFLTYFQNEAQLDKSGLPSDRFFAERPEGSVSTLKIQRTQQEDSAVYLCASSLIGGRYGYTFGSGTRLTVV.

The rearrangement uses TRBV5-4 and TRBJ2-1, with 8 nucleotides matching TRBD2. V lost 4 bases and J lost 8; bases outside the gene matches: 2. Germline-derived CDR1 and CDR2 are SGHNT and YYREEE (reference sequence). The CDR3 is 12 residues long. The CDR3 reads CASSRGGDEQFF. In DNA, the CDR3 is TGTGCCAGCAGCCGGGGGGGGGATGAGCAGTTCTTC.

The chain links TRBV10-3 to TRBJ1-2; D not resolved. Trimming pared 8 bases from V and 0 bases from J, leaving 4 bases between. The CDR3 runs to 11 residues. Germline CDR1 and CDR2: ENHRY and SYGVKD. The CDR3, as DNA: TGTGCCATCTCAGCTAACTATGGCTACACCTTC. Translated: CAISANYGYTF.

The rearrangement joins TRBV29-1 to TRBJ1-4; 9 bases line up with TRBD1. Germline trimming cut 6 bases from V and 5 bases from J; bases unmatched to any gene: 4. This CDR3 spans 13 amino acids. CDR1 SQVTM and CDR2 ANQGSEA come from the germline V gene. CDR3 protein: CSVTDRGNEKLFF. For the CDR3, the DNA is TGCAGCGTGACGGACAGGGGAAATGAAAAACTGTTTTTT. Full variable domain (rest looked up from reference TRBV29-1 and TRBJ1-4): SAVISQKPSRDICQRGTSLTIQCQVDSQVTMMFWYRQQPGQSLTLIATANQGSEATYESGFVIDKFPISRPNLTFSTLTVSNMSPEDSSIYLCSVTDRGNEKLFFGSGTQLSVL.

This rearrangement joins TRBV4-1 to TRBJ1-2; 7 bases are shared with TRBD1. CDR1 and CDR2 from the germline V gene are MGHRA and YSYEKL. The CDR3 extends over 18 amino acids. V shed 1 base, J shed 4 bases, and the junction held 15 bases outside the gene matches. Written as DNA, the CDR3 is TGCGCCAGCAGCCAAGGAAACTTCCGGGACAGCGACGCCTATGGCTACACCTTC. Residues: CASSQGNFRDSDAYGYTF.

This chain connects TRBV30 to TRBJ1-5; D possibly corresponds to TRBD1 (6 bases). V lost 1 base, J lost 6 bases, and 10 bases lay in between. This CDR3 spans 13 amino acids. Germline values: CDR1 GTSNPN, CDR2 SVGIG (reference sequence). CDR3 in DNA: TGTGCCTGGAGTGGGGGGGGCGGTCAGCCCCAGCATTTT. Its protein is CAWSGGGGQPQHF.

The V and J genes are TRBV11-1 and TRBJ1-1; TRBD1 matches 7 bases. There are 16 residues in the CDR3. Unmatched junction bases numbered 6, after V lost 2 bases and J lost 0 bases. Germline V CDR1 and CDR2: SGHAT, FQDESV (reference sequence). The CDR3 spells CASSLQQGNMNTEAFF. The CDR3 bases are TGTGCCAGCAGCTTACAACAGGGGAATATGAACACTGAAGCTTTCTTT.

A remark on this clone: A junction boundary mismatches the germline segment, possibly from a read error. The chain combines TRBV10-3 with TRBJ1-2; weak D call: TRBD1 (5 bases). The germline gives CDR1 ENHRY, CDR2 SYGVKD. CDR3 length: 20 residues. The CDR3 reads CAIGEARLSWGLSSNYGYTF. For the CDR3, the DNA is TGTGCCATCGGTGAGGCTAGGCTCTCGTGGGGCCTATCCTCTAACTATGGCTACACCTTC.

The genes are TRBV7-8 and TRBJ1-5; D is ambiguous. This CDR3 is 15 amino acids long. Germline CDR1 reads SGHVS; CDR2 reads FQNEAQ. Trimming took off 3 bases at V and 0 bases at J, with 9 bases between the two ends. CDR3 loop: CASSFWSSSNQPQHF. CDR3 sequence (DNA): TGTGCCAGCAGCTTTTGGAGTTCTAGCAATCAGCCCCAGCATTTT.

A single count supports this clone. The rearrangement joins TRBV4-1 to TRBJ2-5, with 8 bases aligning to TRBD1. This CDR3 is 15 amino acids long. Germline values: CDR1 MGHRA, CDR2 YSYEKL. The V gene end was trimmed by 4 bases and the J gene end by 5 bases; junction bases not matched to a gene: 9. Written as DNA, the CDR3 is TGCGCCAGCAGCCTTGGACAGGGATACGTCGAGACCCAGTACTTC. This translates into CASSLGQGYVETQYF.

The rearrangement links TRBV6-6 to TRBJ1-6; no reliable D call. Trimming left V 0 bases short and J 9 bases short, with 15 bases between. CDR1 is MNHNY and CDR2 is SVGAGI in the germline V gene (reference sequence). The CDR3 runs 16 residues. As DNA, the CDR3 is TGTGCCAGCAGTTACTCGATTTCAGGTGGTGGTTCACCCCTCCACTTT. This sequence encodes CASSYSISGGGSPLHF.

This clone turned up a few times. J is TRBJ2-5 and V is TRBV6-1; D not resolved. Germline V CDR1 and CDR2: MNHNS, SASEGT. Trimming left V 4 bases short and J 3 bases short, with 12 bases between. This CDR3 comprises 14 residues. Here the CDR3 reads CASSVTRVEETQYF. CDR3 bases: TGTGCCAGCAGTGTAACCCGGGTTGAAGAGACCCAGTACTTC.

This clone was seen more than once but under ten times. The chain is built from TRBV5-3 and TRBJ1-1; the match to TRBD1 covers 8 bases. TRBV5-3 is an ORF; its function is uncertain. The J segment lost 2 bases and the V segment lost 3 bases, leaving 6 bases of the junction unmatched. The CDR3 length is 15 residues. In nucleotides, the CDR3 is TGTGCCAGAAGCTCAAGACAGGGGATAAACACTGAAGCTTTCTTT. It specifies CARSSRQGINTEAFF.

The chain employs TRBV11-3 and TRBJ2-5; D remains unclear. CDR1 is SGHNT, CDR2 YENEEA, per germline. This CDR3 region has 13 residues. V lost 5 bases, J lost 3 bases, and 10 bases lay in between. The CDR3, as DNA: TGTGCCAGCAGCCCTGGGCAGAAAGAGACCCAGTACTTC. Translation gives CASSPGQKETQYF.

The chain joins TRBV19 to TRBJ2-1; 8 bases are shared with TRBD2. The CDR3 runs to 15 residues. V gave up 4 bases and J gave up 6 bases; unmatched junction bases: 8. The V gene's germline CDR1 is LNHDA and CDR2 SQIVND (reference sequence). CDR3 sequence reads: CASSNIGTRGNEQFF. In DNA, the CDR3 is TGTGCCAGTAGTAATATCGGGACTAGAGGCAATGAGCAGTTCTTC.

The chain couples TRBV5-1 to TRBJ2-7; D gene ambiguous. The CDR3 is made up of 14 amino acids. Germline V lookup: CDR1 SGHRS, CDR2 YFSETQ. V shed 2 bases and J shed 0 bases, with 9 bases lying between them. The CDR3 DNA sequence: TGCGCCAGCAGCTTTGGGCCGAGCTCCTACGAGCAGTACTTC. It is translated as CASSFGPSSYEQYF.